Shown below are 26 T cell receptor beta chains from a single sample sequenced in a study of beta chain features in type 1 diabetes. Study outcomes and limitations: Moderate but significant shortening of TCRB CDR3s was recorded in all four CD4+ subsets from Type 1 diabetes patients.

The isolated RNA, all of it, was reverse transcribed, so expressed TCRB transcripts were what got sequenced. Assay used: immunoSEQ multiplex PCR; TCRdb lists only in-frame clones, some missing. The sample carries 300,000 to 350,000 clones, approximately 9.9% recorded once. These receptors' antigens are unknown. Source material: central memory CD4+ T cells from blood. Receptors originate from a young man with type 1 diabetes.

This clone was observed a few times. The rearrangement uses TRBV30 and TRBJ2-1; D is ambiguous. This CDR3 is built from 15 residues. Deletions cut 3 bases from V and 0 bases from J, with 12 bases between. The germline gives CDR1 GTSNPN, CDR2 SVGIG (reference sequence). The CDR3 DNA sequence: TGTGCCTGGAGGCATAACTCCTACTCCTACAATGAGCAGTTCTTC. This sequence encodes CAWRHNSYSYNEQFF.

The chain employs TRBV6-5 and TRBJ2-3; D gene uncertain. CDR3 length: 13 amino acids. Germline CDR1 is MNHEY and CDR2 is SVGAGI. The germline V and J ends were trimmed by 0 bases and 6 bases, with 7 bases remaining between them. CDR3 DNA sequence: TGTGCCAGCAGTTACTCGATGGGGGATACGCAGTATTTT. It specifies CASSYSMGDTQYF.

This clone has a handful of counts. CDR3 DNA sequence: TGTGCCAGCAGCTCCGGACAGGCCACCCAAGAGACCCAGTACTTC. Translated, it gives CASSSGQATQETQYF. The chain has TRBV9 and TRBJ2-5; TRBD1 matches 7 bases. Trimming took 4 bases from V and 1 from J; bases not matched to a gene: 7. Germline assignment: CDR1 SGDLS and CDR2 YYNGEE. This CDR3 contains 15 residues. The full variable domain, rest sourced from reference TRBV9 and TRBJ2-5, is DSGVTQTPKHLITATGQRVTLRCSPRSGDLSVYWYQQSLDQGLQFLIQYYNGEERAKGNILERFSAQQFPDLHSELNLSSLELGDSALYFCASSSGQATQETQYFGPGTRLLVL.

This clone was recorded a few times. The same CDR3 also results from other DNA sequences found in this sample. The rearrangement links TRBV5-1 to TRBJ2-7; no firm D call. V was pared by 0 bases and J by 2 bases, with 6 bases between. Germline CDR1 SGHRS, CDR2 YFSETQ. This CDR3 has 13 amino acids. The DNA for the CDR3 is TGCGCCAGCAGCTTGGGGGGAACCTACGAGCAGTACTTC. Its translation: CASSLGGTYEQYF.

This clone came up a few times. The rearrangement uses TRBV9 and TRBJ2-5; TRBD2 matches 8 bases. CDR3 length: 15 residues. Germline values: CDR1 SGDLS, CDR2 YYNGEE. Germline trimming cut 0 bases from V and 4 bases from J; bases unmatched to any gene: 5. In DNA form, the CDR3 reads TGTGCCAGCAGCGTAGGCGGGGGGACAAGAGAGACCCAGTACTTC. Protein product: CASSVGGGTRETQYF.

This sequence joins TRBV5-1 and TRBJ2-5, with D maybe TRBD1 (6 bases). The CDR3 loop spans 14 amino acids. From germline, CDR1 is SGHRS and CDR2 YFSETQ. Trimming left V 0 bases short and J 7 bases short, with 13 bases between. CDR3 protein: CASSLAAGEGTQYF. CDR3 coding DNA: TGCGCCAGCAGCTTGGCGGCAGGGGAAGGGACCCAGTACTTC.

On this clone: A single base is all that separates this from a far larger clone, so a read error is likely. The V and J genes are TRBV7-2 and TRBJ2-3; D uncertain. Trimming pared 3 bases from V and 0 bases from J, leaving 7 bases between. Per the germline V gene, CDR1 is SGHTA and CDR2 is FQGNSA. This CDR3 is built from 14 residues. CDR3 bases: TGTGCCAGCAGCTTGGAGACTAGCACAGATACGCAGTATTTT. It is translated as CASSLETSTDTQYF.

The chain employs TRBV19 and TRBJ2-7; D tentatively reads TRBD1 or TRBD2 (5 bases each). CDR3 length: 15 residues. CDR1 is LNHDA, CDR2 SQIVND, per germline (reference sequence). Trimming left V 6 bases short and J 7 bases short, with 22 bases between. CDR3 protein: CASRYPRPLWGEQYF. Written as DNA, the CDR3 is TGTGCCAGTAGGTACCCCCGGCCCCTTTGGGGGGAGCAGTACTTC.

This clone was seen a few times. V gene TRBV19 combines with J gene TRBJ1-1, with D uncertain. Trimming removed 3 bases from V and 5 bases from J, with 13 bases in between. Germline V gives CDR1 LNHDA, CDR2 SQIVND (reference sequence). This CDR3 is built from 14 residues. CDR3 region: CASSMAAVVTEAFF. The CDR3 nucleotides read TGTGCCAGTAGTATGGCAGCCGTGGTAACTGAAGCTTTCTTT.

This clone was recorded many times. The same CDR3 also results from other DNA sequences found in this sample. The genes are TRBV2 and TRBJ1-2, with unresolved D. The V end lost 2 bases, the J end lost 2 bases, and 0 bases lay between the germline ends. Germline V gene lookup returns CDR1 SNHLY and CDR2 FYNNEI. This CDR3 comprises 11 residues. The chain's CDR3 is CASSENYGYTF. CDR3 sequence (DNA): TGTGCCAGCAGTGAAAACTATGGCTACACCTTC.

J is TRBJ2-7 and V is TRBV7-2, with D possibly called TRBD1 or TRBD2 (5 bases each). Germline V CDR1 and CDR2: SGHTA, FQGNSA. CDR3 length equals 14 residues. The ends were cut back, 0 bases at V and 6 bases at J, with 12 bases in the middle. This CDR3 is CASSLARERAEQYF. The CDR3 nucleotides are TGTGCCAGCAGCTTAGCCAGGGAGCGTGCCGAGCAGTACTTC. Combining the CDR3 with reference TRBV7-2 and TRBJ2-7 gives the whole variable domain GAGVSQSPSNKVTEKGKDVELRCDPISGHTALYWYRQSLGQGLEFLIYFQGNSAPDKSGLPSDRFSAERTGGSVSTLTIQRTQQEDSAVYLCASSLARERAEQYFGPGTRLTVT.

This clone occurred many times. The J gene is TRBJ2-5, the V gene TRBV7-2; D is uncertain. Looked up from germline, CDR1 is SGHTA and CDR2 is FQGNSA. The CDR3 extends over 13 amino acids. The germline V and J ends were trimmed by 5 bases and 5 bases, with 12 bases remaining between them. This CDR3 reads CASSRGALETQYF. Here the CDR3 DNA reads TGTGCCAGCAGCCGCGGAGCGTTGGAGACCCAGTACTTC.

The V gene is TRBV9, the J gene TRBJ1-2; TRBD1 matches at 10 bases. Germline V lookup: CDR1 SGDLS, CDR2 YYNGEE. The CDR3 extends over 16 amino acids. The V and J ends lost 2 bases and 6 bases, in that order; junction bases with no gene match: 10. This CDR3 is CASSVLPGQGIDGYTF. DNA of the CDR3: TGTGCCAGCAGCGTTCTACCGGGACAGGGGATCGATGGCTACACCTTC.

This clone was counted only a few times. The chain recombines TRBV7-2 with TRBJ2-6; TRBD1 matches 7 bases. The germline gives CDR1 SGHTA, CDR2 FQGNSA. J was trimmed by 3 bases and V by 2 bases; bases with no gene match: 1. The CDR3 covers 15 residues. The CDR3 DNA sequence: TGTGCCAGCAGCTTAACAGGGGATGGGGCCAACGTCCTGACTTTC. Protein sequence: CASSLTGDGANVLTF. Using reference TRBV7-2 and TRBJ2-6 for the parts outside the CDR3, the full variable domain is GAGVSQSPSNKVTEKGKDVELRCDPISGHTALYWYRQSLGQGLEFLIYFQGNSAPDKSGLPSDRFSAERTGGSVSTLTIQRTQQEDSAVYLCASSLTGDGANVLTFGAGSRLTVL.

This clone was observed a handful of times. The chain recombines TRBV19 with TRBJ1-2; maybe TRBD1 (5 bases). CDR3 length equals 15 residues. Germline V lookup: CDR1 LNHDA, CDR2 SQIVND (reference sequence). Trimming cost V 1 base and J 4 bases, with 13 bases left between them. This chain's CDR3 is CASSIVAGKIYGYTF. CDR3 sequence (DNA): TGTGCCAGTAGTATAGTGGCAGGGAAGATCTATGGCTACACCTTC.

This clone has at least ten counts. This CDR3 is CASGATGGGGNQPQHF. CDR3 sequence (DNA): TGTGCCAGCGGAGCGACGGGCGGTGGAGGCAATCAGCCCCAGCATTTT. The chain employs TRBV2 and TRBJ1-5; no clear D. The germline V and J ends were trimmed by 8 bases and 2 bases, with 19 bases remaining between them. The V gene's germline CDR1 is SNHLY and CDR2 FYNNEI. This CDR3 spans 16 amino acids.

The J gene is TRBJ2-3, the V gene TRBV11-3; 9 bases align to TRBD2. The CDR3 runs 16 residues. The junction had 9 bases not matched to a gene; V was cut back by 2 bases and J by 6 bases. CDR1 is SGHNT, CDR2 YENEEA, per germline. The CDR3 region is CASSLLAGGPVDTQYF. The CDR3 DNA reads TGTGCCAGCAGCTTACTCGCGGGGGGGCCCGTTGATACGCAGTATTTT.

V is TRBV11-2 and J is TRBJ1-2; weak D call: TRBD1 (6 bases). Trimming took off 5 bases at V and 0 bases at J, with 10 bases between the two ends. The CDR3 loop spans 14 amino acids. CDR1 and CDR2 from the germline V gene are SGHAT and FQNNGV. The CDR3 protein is CASSADSTNYGYTF. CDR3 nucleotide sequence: TGTGCCAGCAGCGCGGACAGTACTAACTATGGCTACACCTTC.

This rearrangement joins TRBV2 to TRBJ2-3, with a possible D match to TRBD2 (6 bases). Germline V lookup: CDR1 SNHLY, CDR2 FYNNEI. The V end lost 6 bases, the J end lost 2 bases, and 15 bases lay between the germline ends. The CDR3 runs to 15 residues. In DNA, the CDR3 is TGTGCCAGCAGCCTTTATAGCGGTGACACAGATACGCAGTATTTT. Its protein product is CASSLYSGDTDTQYF.

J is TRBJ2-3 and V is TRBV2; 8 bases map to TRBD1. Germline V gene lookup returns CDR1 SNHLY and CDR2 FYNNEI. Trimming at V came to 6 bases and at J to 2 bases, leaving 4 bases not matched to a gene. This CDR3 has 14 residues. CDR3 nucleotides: TGTGCCAGCAGGGACAGGGTATCCACAGATACGCAGTATTTT. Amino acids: CASRDRVSTDTQYF. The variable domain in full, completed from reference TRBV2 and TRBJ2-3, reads EPEVTQTPSHQVTQMGQEVILRCVPISNHLYFYWYRQILGQKVEFLVSFYNNEISEKSEIFDDQFSVERPDGSNFTLKIRSTKLEDSAMYFCASRDRVSTDTQYFGPGTRLTVL.

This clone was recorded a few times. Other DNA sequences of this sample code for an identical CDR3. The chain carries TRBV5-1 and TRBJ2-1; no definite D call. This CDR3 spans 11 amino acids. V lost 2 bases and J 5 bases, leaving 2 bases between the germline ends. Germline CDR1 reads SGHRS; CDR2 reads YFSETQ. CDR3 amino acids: CASSFNNEQFF. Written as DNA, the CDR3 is TGCGCCAGCAGCTTTAACAATGAGCAGTTCTTC.

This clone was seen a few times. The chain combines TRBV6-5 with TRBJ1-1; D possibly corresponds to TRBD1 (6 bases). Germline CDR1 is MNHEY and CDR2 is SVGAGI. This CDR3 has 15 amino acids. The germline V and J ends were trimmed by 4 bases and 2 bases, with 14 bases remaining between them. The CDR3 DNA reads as TGTGCCAGCAGTTTGAAGGGGGGAAGCAACACTGAAGCTTTCTTT. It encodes CASSLKGGSNTEAFF.

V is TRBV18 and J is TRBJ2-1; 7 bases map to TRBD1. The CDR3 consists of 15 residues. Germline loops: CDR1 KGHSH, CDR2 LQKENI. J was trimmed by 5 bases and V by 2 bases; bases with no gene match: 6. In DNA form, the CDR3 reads TGTGCCAGCTCACCAGGGGACAGCCCCAACAATGAGCAGTTCTTC. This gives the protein CASSPGDSPNNEQFF.

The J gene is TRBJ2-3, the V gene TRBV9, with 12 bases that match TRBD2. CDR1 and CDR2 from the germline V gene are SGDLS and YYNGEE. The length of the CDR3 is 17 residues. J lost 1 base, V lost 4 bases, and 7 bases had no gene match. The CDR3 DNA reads TGTGCCAGCAGCCCCCGATCTAGCGGGGGGGGCACAGATACGCAGTATTTT. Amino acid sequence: CASSPRSSGGGTDTQYF. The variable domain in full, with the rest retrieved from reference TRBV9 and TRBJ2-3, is DSGVTQTPKHLITATGQRVTLRCSPRSGDLSVYWYQQSLDQGLQFLIQYYNGEERAKGNILERFSAQQFPDLHSELNLSSLELGDSALYFCASSPRSSGGGTDTQYFGPGTRLTVL.

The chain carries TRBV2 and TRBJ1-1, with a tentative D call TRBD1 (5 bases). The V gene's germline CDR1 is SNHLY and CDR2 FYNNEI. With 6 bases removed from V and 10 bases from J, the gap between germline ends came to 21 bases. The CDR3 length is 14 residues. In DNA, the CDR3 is TGTGCCAGCAGCCCCATGGAGATGGGGGGAGGAGCTTTCTTT. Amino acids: CASSPMEMGGGAFF.

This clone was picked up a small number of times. The CDR3 coding sequence is TGTGCCAGCAGCTTCAGAGGGGGGGCTGCGGAGACCCAGTACTTC. It translates to CASSFRGGAAETQYF. The chain couples TRBV13 to TRBJ2-5; perhaps TRBD2 as D (7 bases). Trimming pared 3 bases from V and 5 bases from J, leaving 16 bases between. The CDR3 has 15 residues. Germline CDR1 and CDR2: PRHDT and FYEKMQ (reference sequence).